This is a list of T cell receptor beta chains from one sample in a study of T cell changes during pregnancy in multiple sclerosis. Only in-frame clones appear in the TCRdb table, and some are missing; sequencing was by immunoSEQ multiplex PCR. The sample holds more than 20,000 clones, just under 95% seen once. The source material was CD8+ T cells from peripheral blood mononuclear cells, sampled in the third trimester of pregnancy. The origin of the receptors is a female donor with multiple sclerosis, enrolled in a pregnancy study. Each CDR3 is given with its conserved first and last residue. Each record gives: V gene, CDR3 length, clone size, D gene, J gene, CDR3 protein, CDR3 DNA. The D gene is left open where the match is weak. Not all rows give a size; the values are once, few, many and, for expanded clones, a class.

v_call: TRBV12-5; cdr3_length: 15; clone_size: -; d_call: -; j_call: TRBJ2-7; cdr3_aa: CASGFPAREPYEQYF; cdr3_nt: TGTGCTAGTGGTTTCCCGGCGCGGGAACCCTACGAGCAGTACTTC
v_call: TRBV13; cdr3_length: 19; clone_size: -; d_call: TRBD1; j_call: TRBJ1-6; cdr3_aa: CASSLALGQENSYNSPLHF; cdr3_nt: TGTGCCAGCAGCTTAGCACTGGGACAGGAGAACTCCTATAATTCACCCCTCCACTTT
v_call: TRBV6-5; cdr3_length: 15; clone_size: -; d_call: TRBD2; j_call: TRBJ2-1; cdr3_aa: CASRAVAGAHNEQFF; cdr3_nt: TGTGCCAGCAGAGCCGTAGCGGGAGCACACAATGAGCAGTTCTTC
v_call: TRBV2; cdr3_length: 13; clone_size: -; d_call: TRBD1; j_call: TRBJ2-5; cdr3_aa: CASSSGGQETQYF; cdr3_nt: TGTGCCAGCAGTTCAGGGGGCCAAGAGACCCAGTACTTC
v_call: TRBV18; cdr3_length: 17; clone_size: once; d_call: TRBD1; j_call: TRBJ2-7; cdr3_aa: CASSPDYFQTGAYEQYF; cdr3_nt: TGTGCCAGCTCACCCGACTATTTTCAGACAGGGGCTTACGAGCAGTACTTC
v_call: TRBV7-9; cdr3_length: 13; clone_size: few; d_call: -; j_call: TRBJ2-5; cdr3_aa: CASSPRGGETQYF; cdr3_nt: TGTGCCAGCAGCCCCAGGGGCGGAGAGACCCAGTACTTC
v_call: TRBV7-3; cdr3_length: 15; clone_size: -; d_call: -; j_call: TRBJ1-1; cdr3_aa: CASSLIRRANTEAFF; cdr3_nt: TGTGCCAGCAGCTTAATACGAAGAGCGAACACTGAAGCTTTCTTT
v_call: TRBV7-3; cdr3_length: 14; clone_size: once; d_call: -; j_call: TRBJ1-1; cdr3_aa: CASSLDSMNTEAFF; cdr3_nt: TGTGCCAGCAGCTTAGACAGTATGAACACTGAAGCTTTCTTT
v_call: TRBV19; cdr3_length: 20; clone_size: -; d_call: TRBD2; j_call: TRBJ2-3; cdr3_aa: CASSRTLPPEGLEEQDTQYF; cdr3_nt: TGTGCCTCAAGTAGGACCCTTCCCCCCGAGGGACTAGAGGAGCAAGATACGCAGTATTTT
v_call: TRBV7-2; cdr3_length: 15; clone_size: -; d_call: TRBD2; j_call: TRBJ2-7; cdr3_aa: CASSLRTSDYYEQYF; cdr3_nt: TGTGCCAGCAGCTTAAGGACTAGCGACTACTACGAGCAGTACTTC
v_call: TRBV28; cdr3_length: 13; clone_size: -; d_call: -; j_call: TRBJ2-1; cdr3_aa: CASSLSSYNEQFF; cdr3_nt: TGTGCCAGCAGCCTCAGCTCCTACAATGAGCAGTTCTTC
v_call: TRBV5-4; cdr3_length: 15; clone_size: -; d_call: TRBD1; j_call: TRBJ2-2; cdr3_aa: CASTMMTGYVGELFF; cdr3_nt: TGTGCCAGCACCATGATGACAGGGTACGTCGGGGAGCTGTTTTTT
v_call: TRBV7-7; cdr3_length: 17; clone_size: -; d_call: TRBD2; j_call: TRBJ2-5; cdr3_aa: CASSLGRSSGDQETQYF; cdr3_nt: TGTGCCAGCAGCTTAGGGAGGAGTAGCGGGGACCAAGAGACCCAGTACTTC